The TCR beta chain under discussion was sequenced for a study of blood T cell repertoires in COVID-19. The wider study: Some COVID-19 samples were acute and others convalescent; all came from the United States, Italy and Spain. T cells, B-cell-depleted T cells, or PBMCs supplied cDNA or gDNA.

In germline, CDR1 is SEHNR, CDR2 FQNEAQ (reference sequence). V was clipped by 1 base and J by 5 bases, with 18 bases between them. This CDR3 comprises 16 residues. Original methodology: Amplified reference gene primers provided the basis for estimating nucleated cell counts. Sequencing used immunoSEQ multiplex PCR; TCRdb keeps in-frame clones, though not all of them. V and J calls and clone size are given by that table; D and trimming were obtained from the DNA. Among roughly 300,000 clones listed, about 86% were seen once. This clone was observed once. Participants' own reports of clinical history determined their cohort assignment.

J is TRBJ2-7 and V is TRBV7-9, with D possibly being TRBD1 (5 bases). The sample taken for sequencing was PBMCs or T cells enriched from blood (not recorded which). The sequence derives from a woman aged 35 to 49 with acute COVID-19. The CDR3 DNA follows: TGTGCCAGCAGCTTAGTACGGGCGGTACAGGAAAACGAGCAGTACTTC. Translated, it gives CASSLVRAVQENEQYF. The entire variable domain, with the rest obtained from reference TRBV7-9 and TRBJ2-7, is as follows: DTGVSQNPRHKITKRGQNVTFRCDPISEHNRLYWYRQTLGQGPEFLTYFQNEAQLEKSRLLSDRFSAERPKGSFSTLEIQRTEQGDSAMYLCASSLVRAVQENEQYFGPGTRLTVT.